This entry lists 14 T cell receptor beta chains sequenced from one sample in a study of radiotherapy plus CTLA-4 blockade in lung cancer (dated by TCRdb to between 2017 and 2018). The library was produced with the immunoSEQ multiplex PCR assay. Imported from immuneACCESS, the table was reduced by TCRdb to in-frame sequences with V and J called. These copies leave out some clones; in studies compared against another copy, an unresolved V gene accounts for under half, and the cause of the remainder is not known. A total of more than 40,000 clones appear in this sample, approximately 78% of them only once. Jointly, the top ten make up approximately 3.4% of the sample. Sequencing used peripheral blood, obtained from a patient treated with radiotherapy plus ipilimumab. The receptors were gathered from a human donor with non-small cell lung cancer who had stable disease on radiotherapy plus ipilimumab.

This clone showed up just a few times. CDR3 sequence: CASKGLAGLYEQYF. In nucleotides, the CDR3 is TGTGCCAGCAAAGGACTAGCGGGACTCTACGAGCAGTACTTC. The chain combines TRBV11-2 with TRBJ2-7, with 12 bases aligning to TRBD2. V trimming: 7 bases; J trimming: 3 bases; junction bases outside the gene matches: 4. In germline, CDR1 is SGHAT, CDR2 FQNNGV. This CDR3 comprises 14 residues.

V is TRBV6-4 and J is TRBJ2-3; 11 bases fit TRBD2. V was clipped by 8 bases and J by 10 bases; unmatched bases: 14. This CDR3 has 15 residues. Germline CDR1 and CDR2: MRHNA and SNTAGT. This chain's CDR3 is CASETSGARRGSQYF. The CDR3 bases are TGTGCCAGCGAGACTAGCGGGGCTAGGAGGGGGTCGCAGTATTTT.

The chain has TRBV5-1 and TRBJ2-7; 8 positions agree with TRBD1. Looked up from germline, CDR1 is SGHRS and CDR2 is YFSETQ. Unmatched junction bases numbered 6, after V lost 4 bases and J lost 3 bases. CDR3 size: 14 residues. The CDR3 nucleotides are TGCGCCAGCAGCATAGGACAGGGTAGCTACGAGCAGTACTTC. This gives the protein CASSIGQGSYEQYF.

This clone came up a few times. CDR3 protein: CASSAGTGGPLSQETQYF. The CDR3 DNA is TGTGCCAGCAGCGCGGGGACAGGGGGCCCCCTCTCCCAAGAGACCCAGTACTTC. The gene calls are TRBV7-9 and TRBJ2-5; 12 positions agree with TRBD1. With V trimmed by 5 bases and J by 1 base, 11 bases remained unmatched. The CDR3 is 18 residues long. The germline V gene has CDR1 SEHNR and CDR2 FQNEAQ (reference sequence).

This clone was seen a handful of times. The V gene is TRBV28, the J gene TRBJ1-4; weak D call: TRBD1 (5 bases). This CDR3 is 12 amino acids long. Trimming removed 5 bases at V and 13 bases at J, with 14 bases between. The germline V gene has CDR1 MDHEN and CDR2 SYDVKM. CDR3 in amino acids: CASSPPRGGLFF. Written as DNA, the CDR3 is TGTGCCAGCAGTCCCCCCCGGGGGGGACTGTTTTTT.

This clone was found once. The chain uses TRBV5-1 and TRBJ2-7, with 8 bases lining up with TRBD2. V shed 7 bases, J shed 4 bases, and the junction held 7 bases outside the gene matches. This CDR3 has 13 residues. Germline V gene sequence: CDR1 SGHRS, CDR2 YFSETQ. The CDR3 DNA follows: TGCGCCAGCGCGAGCGGGAGCGGGTACGAGCAGTACTTC. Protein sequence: CASASGSGYEQYF. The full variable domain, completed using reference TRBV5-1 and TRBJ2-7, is KAGVTQTPRYLIKTRGQQVTLSCSPISGHRSVSWYQQTPGQGLQFLFEYFSETQRNKGNFPGRFSGRQFSNSRSEMNVSTLELGDSALYLCASASGSGYEQYFGPGTRLTVT.

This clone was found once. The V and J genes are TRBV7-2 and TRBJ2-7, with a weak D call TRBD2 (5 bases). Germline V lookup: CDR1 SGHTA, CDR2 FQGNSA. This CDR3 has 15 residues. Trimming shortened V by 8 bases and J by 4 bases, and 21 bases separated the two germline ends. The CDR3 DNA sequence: TGTGCCAGCGCACCGTCAGGACCGGGGAATTACGAGCAGTACTTC. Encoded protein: CASAPSGPGNYEQYF.

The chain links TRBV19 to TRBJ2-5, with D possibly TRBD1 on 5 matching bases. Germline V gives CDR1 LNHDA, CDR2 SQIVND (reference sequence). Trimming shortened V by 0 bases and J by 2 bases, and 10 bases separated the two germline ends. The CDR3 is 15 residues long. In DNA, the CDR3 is TGTGCCAGTAGTATAGATCGGTCAGGGCAAGAGACCCAGTACTTC. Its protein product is CASSIDRSGQETQYF.

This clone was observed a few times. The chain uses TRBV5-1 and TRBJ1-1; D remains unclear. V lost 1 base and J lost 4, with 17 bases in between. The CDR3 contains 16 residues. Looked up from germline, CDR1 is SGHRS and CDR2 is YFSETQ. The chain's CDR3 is CASSLMAAVGSTEAFF. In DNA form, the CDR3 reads TGCGCCAGCAGCTTGATGGCGGCTGTTGGGAGCACTGAAGCTTTCTTT.

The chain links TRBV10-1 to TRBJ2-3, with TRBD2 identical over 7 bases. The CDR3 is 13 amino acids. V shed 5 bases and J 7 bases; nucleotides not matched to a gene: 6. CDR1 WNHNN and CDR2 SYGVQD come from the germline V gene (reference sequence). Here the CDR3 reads CASSSRGSNTQYF. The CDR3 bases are TGCGCCAGCAGTTCTCGCGGGAGTAATACGCAGTATTTT.

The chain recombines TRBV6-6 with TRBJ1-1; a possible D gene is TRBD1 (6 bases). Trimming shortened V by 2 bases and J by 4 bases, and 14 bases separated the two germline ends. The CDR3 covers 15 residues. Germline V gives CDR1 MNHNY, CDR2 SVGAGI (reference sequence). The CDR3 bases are TGTGCCAGCAGTTACCTTCTGGGGGCGAGCACTGAAGCTTTCTTT. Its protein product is CASSYLLGASTEAFF.

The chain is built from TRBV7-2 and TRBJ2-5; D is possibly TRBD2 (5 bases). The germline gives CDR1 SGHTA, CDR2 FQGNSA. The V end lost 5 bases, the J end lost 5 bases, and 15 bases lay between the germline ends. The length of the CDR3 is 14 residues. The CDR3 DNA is TGTGCCAGCAGCCCCAGAGGAGGAAGGGAGACCCAGTACTTC. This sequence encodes CASSPRGGRETQYF.

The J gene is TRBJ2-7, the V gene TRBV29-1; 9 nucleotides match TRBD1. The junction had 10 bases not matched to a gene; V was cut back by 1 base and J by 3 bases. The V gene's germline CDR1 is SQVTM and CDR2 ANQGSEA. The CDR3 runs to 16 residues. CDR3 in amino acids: CSVEGGAGQGIYEQYF. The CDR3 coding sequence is TGCAGCGTTGAAGGGGGGGCCGGACAGGGGATCTACGAGCAGTACTTC.

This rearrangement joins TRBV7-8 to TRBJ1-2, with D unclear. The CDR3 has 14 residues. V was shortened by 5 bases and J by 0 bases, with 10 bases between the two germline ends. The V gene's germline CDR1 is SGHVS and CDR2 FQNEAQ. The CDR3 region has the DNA TGTGCCAGCAGCACCCTCGGGTCTAACTATGGCTACACCTTC. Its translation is CASSTLGSNYGYTF.